One and the same sample provided the 26 T cell receptor beta chains below, sequenced in a study of cytomegalovirus exposure and HLA in healthy donors. Amplification used 60 Vbeta primers and 13 Jbeta primers. Measured with immunoSEQ multiplex PCR; TCRdb has only the in-frame clones, and not every one. The repertoire holds tens of thousands of clones, 81% seen once, with about 1.2% in the top ten. Input material: PBMCs. The origin of the receptors is a girl aged 2 to 9 in good health and CMV-seropositive.

This chain joins TRBV14 and TRBJ1-1; D uncertain. The germline CDR1 and CDR2 sequences are SGHDN and FVKESK. Trimming removed 4 bases at V and 3 bases at J, with 15 bases between. CDR3 size: 15 residues. Here the CDR3 reads CASSLSNGWYTEAFF. CDR3 in DNA: TGTGCCAGCAGCCTCTCAAACGGGTGGTACACTGAAGCTTTCTTT.

The rearrangement joins TRBV5-1 to TRBJ2-2, with 7 bases matching TRBD1. The J segment lost 1 base and the V segment lost 3 bases, leaving 9 bases of the junction unmatched. Germline CDR1 reads SGHRS; CDR2 reads YFSETQ. This CDR3 is 17 amino acids long. The CDR3 is CASSSHQTGQNTGELFF. Written as DNA, the CDR3 is TGCGCCAGCAGCTCGCACCAGACAGGGCAGAACACCGGGGAGCTGTTTTTT.

The rearrangement links TRBV2 to TRBJ1-1; D uncertain. The CDR3 has 14 residues. Trimming pared 5 bases from V and 5 bases from J, leaving 15 bases between. Germline assignment: CDR1 SNHLY and CDR2 FYNNEI. CDR3 bases: TGTGCCAGCAGTAATGGCGAGGGATGGACTGAAGCTTTCTTT. It specifies CASSNGEGWTEAFF. The full variable domain, with the rest looked up from reference TRBV2 and TRBJ1-1, is EPEVTQTPSHQVTQMGQEVILRCVPISNHLYFYWYRQILGQKVEFLVSFYNNEISEKSEIFDDQFSVERPDGSNFTLKIRSTKLEDSAMYFCASSNGEGWTEAFFGQGTRLTVV.

This chain connects TRBV5-1 to TRBJ2-5, with 7 positions matching TRBD1. Germline lookup yields CDR1 SGHRS and CDR2 YFSETQ. The CDR3 covers 14 residues. V shed 0 bases and J 4 bases; nucleotides not matched to a gene: 3. CDR3 nucleotides: TGCGCCAGCAGCTTGGAGACAGGGAGAGAGACCCAGTACTTC. Residues: CASSLETGRETQYF.

This clone turned up a few times. V gene TRBV4-2 combines with J gene TRBJ1-5; D perhaps matches TRBD1 (5 bases). The CDR3 length is 14 residues. The germline CDR1 and CDR2 sequences are LGHNA and YNFKEQ. The ends were cut back, 0 bases at V and 5 bases at J, with 8 bases in the middle. CDR3 coding DNA: TGTGCCAGCAGCCAAGATACAGGAGATCAGCCCCAGCATTTT. Protein sequence: CASSQDTGDQPQHF.

The chain combines TRBV29-1 with TRBJ2-5; no clear D. Germline V gene data show CDR1 as SQVTM and CDR2 as ANQGSEA. This CDR3 has 12 amino acids. The V end was cut by 4 bases, the J end by 1 base, with 7 bases between. The CDR3 region is CSVAAGQETQYF. In nucleotides, the CDR3 is TGCAGCGTTGCGGCAGGCCAAGAGACCCAGTACTTC.

CDR3 bases: TGTGCCAGCAGGACTATCGAAGACACTCAAGAGACCCAGTACTTC. Amino acid sequence: CASRTIEDTQETQYF. This chain links TRBV6-6 with TRBJ2-5, with a tentative D call TRBD2 (5 bases). V was trimmed by 6 bases and J by 2 bases, leaving 16 bases between them. This CDR3 region has 15 residues. Germline V CDR1 and CDR2: MNHNY, SVGAGI (reference sequence).

DNA of the CDR3: TGTGCCAGCAGTGCCCGACAGGGAAACACTGAAGCTTTCTTT. Its protein is CASSARQGNTEAFF. The chain is built from TRBV25-1 and TRBJ1-1; TRBD1 matches 7 bases. Germline V gene sequence: CDR1 MGHDK, CDR2 SYGVNS. CDR3 length equals 14 residues. Trimming at V came to 4 bases and at J to 2 bases, leaving 4 bases not matched to a gene.

The chain has TRBV4-2 and TRBJ2-1; TRBD2 is a possible D gene (6 bases). V was cut by 3 bases and J by 7 bases, with 16 bases left in between. Germline CDR1 LGHNA, CDR2 YNFKEQ. CDR3 length: 15 residues. DNA for the CDR3: TGTGCCAGCAGCCAGTCTATCAATCGGGGGAATGAGCAGTTCTTC. Translated: CASSQSINRGNEQFF.

V gene TRBV27 combines with J gene TRBJ1-5; a possible D gene is TRBD1 (5 bases). In germline, CDR1 is MNHEY, CDR2 SMNVEV (reference sequence). V was cut by 8 bases and J by 2 bases, with 13 bases left in between. The CDR3 is 14 residues long. Written as DNA, the CDR3 is TGTGCCAGCGGTTCAGGGTATGGCAATCAGCCCCAGCATTTT. It specifies CASGSGYGNQPQHF.

This rearrangement joins TRBV19 to TRBJ1-2, with a tentative D call TRBD1 (5 bases). This CDR3 has 12 residues. Germline assignment: CDR1 LNHDA and CDR2 SQIVND (reference sequence). The V and J ends lost 7 bases and 7 bases respectively, with 13 bases between them. The CDR3 nucleotides are TGTGCCAGTAAGCCTATCGGGGGTGGCTACACCTTC. Its translation is CASKPIGGGYTF.

The V and J genes are TRBV12-5 and TRBJ1-2, with D hard to call. Looked up from germline, CDR1 is LGHNT and CDR2 is FRNRAP. V shed 1 base and J shed 8 bases, with 8 bases lying between them. The CDR3 loop spans 12 amino acids. The CDR3: CASGLGGEGYTF. DNA for the CDR3: TGTGCTAGTGGTTTGGGTGGGGAGGGCTACACCTTC.

This clone appeared a single time. The rearrangement joins TRBV7-9 to TRBJ2-3, with 10 bases aligning to TRBD1. There are 15 residues in the CDR3. Per germline, CDR1 SEHNR and CDR2 FQNEAQ (reference sequence). After removal of 5 bases from V and 1 base from J, the junction contained 3 bases not matched to a gene. CDR3 protein: CASSRTGGGTDTQYF. In DNA, the CDR3 is TGTGCCAGCAGCAGGACAGGGGGGGGCACAGATACGCAGTATTTT.

A few counts support this clone. The chain uses TRBV6-5 and TRBJ1-4, with 8 bases matching TRBD1. V shed 6 bases and J 7 bases; nucleotides not matched to a gene: 10. CDR3 length: 15 amino acids. Germline CDR1 MNHEY, CDR2 SVGAGI. As DNA, the CDR3 is TGTGCCAGCAGACCCGCGGACAGGGCCGGTGAAAAACTGTTTTTT. Translation gives CASRPADRAGEKLFF.

Concerning this clone: One end of the junction fails to match germline, which may point to a read error. This rearrangement joins TRBV4-2 to TRBJ2-3, with a tentative D call TRBD2 (5 bases). The germline gives CDR1 LGHNA, CDR2 YNFKEQ. The CDR3 loop spans 17 amino acids. CDR3 sequence reads: CASSKEGVRKSTDTQYF. CDR3 DNA sequence: TGTGCCAGCAGCAAAGAGGGCGTTAGGAAGAGCACAGATACGCAGTATTTT.

The V call is TRBV29-1, the J call TRBJ2-1; 12 bases line up with TRBD2. CDR3 length equals 15 residues. CDR1 SQVTM and CDR2 ANQGSEA come from the germline V gene. V shed 2 bases, J shed 9 bases, and the junction held 8 bases outside the gene matches. In DNA form, the CDR3 reads TGCAGCGTTGAAACTGGCCTAGCGGGAGGGGGTGAGCAGTTCTTC. It specifies CSVETGLAGGGEQFF.

The chain links TRBV27 to TRBJ2-7; 11 bases line up with TRBD1. Trimming removed 3 bases from V and 4 bases from J; junction bases left unmatched: 5. The CDR3 consists of 15 residues. Germline V gene lookup returns CDR1 MNHEY and CDR2 SMNVEV (reference sequence). CDR3 DNA: TGTGCCAGCAGTTTTCGGACAGGGGGCGTGTACGAGCAGTACTTC. Translation gives CASSFRTGGVYEQYF.

The V gene is TRBV28, the J gene TRBJ1-1; D is uncertain. The CDR3 is made up of 13 amino acids. V was trimmed by 6 bases and J by 5 bases, leaving 13 bases between them. Germline assignment: CDR1 MDHEN and CDR2 SYDVKM. CDR3 loop: CASSYNGETEAFF. The CDR3 DNA reads TGTGCCAGCAGCTATAATGGGGAGACTGAAGCTTTCTTT.

The chain uses TRBV30 and TRBJ1-5, with TRBD1 matching over 8 bases. Trimming removed 0 bases from V and 6 bases from J; junction bases left unmatched: 10. The CDR3 totals 16 residues. Germline V gene sequence: CDR1 GTSNPN, CDR2 SVGIG (reference sequence). The CDR3 reads CAWSVGGRGLGQPQHF. The CDR3 region has the DNA TGTGCCTGGAGTGTTGGGGGCAGGGGGCTCGGTCAGCCCCAGCATTTT.

The chain employs TRBV27 and TRBJ1-4; 7 bases are a match to TRBD1. Unmatched junction bases numbered 12, after V lost 6 bases and J lost 8 bases. Germline CDR1 reads MNHEY; CDR2 reads SMNVEV (reference sequence). There are 15 residues in the CDR3. The CDR3 DNA sequence: TGTGCCAGCAGCCCAAGGGGACAGTGGGGAGAAAAACTGTTTTTT. Encoded protein: CASSPRGQWGEKLFF.

V and J are TRBV5-1 and TRBJ2-1; 10 bases align to TRBD2. The germline gives CDR1 SGHRS, CDR2 YFSETQ. This CDR3 is 13 amino acids long. The ends lost 8 bases at V and 7 bases at J; junction bases unmatched: 6. The CDR3: CASGLAGVNEQFF. Written as DNA, the CDR3 is TGCGCCAGTGGCCTAGCGGGAGTAAATGAGCAGTTCTTC.

The CDR3 bases are TGTGCCAGCAGTTCCTATTTCTTACCCCCAAATCAGCCCCAGCATTTT. Translating it yields CASSSYFLPPNQPQHF. The chain links TRBV28 to TRBJ1-5; no clear D. The CDR3 spans 16 residues. Trimming removed 4 bases at V and 4 bases at J, with 17 bases between. In germline, CDR1 is MDHEN, CDR2 SYDVKM.

The chain joins TRBV27 to TRBJ1-1, with D possibly TRBD1 on 5 matching bases. The CDR3 runs to 14 residues. Germline CDR1 and CDR2: MNHEY and SMNVEV (reference sequence). The germline V and J ends were trimmed by 3 bases and 3 bases, with 11 bases remaining between them. CDR3 bases: TGTGCCAGCAGTTTTAATCAGGGATACACTGAAGCTTTCTTT. Translating it yields CASSFNQGYTEAFF.

This chain links TRBV19 with TRBJ2-7, with D possibly TRBD2 on 6 matching bases. CDR1 and CDR2 (germline): LNHDA, SQIVND (reference sequence). This CDR3 spans 16 amino acids. The V gene lost 5 bases and the J gene lost 0 bases, with 17 bases spanning the gap. For the CDR3, the DNA is TGTGCCAGTAGTGGCCGGGACTTCGCCTTCTCCTACGAGCAGTACTTC. It is translated as CASSGRDFAFSYEQYF.

The rearrangement links TRBV28 to TRBJ1-1; no definite D call. Per germline, CDR1 MDHEN and CDR2 SYDVKM. Trimming removed 5 bases at V and 2 bases at J, with 9 bases between. This CDR3 is 13 amino acids long. In nucleotides, the CDR3 is TGTGCCAGCAGTACCGGGGAAAACACTGAAGCTTTCTTT. Its translation is CASSTGENTEAFF.

J is TRBJ2-1 and V is TRBV7-2, with 11 bases identical to TRBD2. The CDR3 is 14 residues long. The V gene's germline CDR1 is SGHTA and CDR2 FQGNSA. The V segment lost 9 bases and the J segment 7 bases; nucleotides outside the gene matches: 8. CDR3 sequence reads: CASKLAGGRNEQFF. CDR3 DNA: TGTGCCAGTAAGCTAGCGGGGGGTCGGAATGAGCAGTTCTTC.